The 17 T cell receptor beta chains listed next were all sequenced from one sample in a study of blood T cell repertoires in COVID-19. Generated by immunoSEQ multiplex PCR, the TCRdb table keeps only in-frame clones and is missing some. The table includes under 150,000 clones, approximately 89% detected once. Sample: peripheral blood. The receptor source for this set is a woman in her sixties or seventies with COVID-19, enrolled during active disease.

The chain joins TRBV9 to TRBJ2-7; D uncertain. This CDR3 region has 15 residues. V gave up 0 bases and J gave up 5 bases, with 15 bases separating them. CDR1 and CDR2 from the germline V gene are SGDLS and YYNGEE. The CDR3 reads CASSVARQWSDEQYF. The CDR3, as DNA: TGTGCCAGCAGCGTAGCCAGGCAGTGGTCGGACGAGCAGTACTTC.

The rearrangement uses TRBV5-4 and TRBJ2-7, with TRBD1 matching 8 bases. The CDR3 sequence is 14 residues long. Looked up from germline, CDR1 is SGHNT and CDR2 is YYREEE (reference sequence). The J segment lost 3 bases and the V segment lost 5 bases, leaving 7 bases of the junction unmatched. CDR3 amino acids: CASSSDRARYEQYF. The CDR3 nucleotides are TGTGCCAGCAGTTCGGACAGGGCACGCTACGAGCAGTACTTC.

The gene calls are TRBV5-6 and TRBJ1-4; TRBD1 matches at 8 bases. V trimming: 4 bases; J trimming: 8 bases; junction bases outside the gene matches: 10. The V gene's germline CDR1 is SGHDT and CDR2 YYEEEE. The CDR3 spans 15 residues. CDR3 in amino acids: CASSLVGQEDEKLFF. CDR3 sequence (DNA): TGTGCCAGCAGCCTCGTGGGACAGGAAGACGAAAAACTGTTTTTT.

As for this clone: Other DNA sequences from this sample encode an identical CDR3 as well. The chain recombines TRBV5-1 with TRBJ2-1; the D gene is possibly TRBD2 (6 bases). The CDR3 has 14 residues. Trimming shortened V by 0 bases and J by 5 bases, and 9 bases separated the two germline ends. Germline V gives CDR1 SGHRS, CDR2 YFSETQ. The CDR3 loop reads CASSLAGGHNEQFF. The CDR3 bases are TGCGCCAGCAGCTTGGCCGGGGGACACAATGAGCAGTTCTTC.

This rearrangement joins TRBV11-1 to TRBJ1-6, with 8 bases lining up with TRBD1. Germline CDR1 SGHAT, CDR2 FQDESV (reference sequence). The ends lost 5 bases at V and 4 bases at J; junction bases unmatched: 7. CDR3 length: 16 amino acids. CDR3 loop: CASSLQGGIYNSPLHF. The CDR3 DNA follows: TGTGCCAGCAGCCTACAGGGGGGCATATATAATTCACCCCTCCACTTT.

The DNA for the CDR3 is TGTGCCACCAGCAGAACGACAGGCGGCACAGATACGCAGTATTTT. Its protein is CATSRTTGGTDTQYF. The chain couples TRBV15 to TRBJ2-3, with D maybe TRBD1 (6 bases). Per germline, CDR1 LNHNV and CDR2 YYDKDF (reference sequence). V lost 2 bases and J 1 base, leaving 10 bases between the germline ends. The CDR3 has 15 residues.

The CDR3 sequence is CASAEGTEAFF. CDR3 bases: TGTGCTAGTGCCGAGGGCACTGAAGCTTTCTTT. V is TRBV12-5 and J is TRBJ1-1; D uncertain. V lost 7 bases and J 4 bases, leaving 7 bases between the germline ends. Germline V gives CDR1 LGHNT, CDR2 FRNRAP. The CDR3 runs to 11 residues.

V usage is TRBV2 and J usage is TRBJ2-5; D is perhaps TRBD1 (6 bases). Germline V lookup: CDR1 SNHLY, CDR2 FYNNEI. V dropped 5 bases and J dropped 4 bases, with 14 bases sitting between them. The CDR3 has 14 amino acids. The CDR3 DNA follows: TGTGCCAGCAGTCAGGGGCTTCGGGGAGAGACCCAGTACTTC. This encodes CASSQGLRGETQYF.

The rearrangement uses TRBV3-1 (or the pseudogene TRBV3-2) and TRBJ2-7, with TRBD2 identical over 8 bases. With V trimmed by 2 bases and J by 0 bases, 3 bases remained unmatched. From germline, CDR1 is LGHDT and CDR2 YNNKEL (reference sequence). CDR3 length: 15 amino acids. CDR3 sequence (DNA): TGTGCCAGCAGCCAAATCACTAGCGGCTCCTACGAGCAGTACTTC. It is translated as CASSQITSGSYEQYF.

The CDR3 DNA sequence: TGTGCCAGCAGCTGGCGAGGACAGGCTCATGAAAAACTGTTTTTT. Its protein product is CASSWRGQAHEKLFF. This sequence joins TRBV11-3 and TRBJ1-4; 7 bases match TRBD1. The V gene end was trimmed by 4 bases and the J gene end by 6 bases; junction bases not matched to a gene: 8. CDR1 is SGHNT, CDR2 YENEEA, per germline. CDR3 length: 15 amino acids.

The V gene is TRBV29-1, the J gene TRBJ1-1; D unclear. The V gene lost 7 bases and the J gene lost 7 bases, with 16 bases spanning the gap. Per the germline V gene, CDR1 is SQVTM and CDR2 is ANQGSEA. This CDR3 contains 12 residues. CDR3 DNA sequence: TGCAGCGCCGGGGTTTCAGGTGTTGAAGCTTTCTTT. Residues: CSAGVSGVEAFF.

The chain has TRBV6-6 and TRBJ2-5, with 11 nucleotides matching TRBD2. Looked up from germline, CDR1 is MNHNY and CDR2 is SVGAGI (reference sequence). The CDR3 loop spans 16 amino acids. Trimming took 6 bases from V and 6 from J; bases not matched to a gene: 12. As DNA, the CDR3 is TGTGCCAGCAGCCCGGCGGTAGCGGGGGGGCCAAAGACCCAGTACTTC. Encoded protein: CASSPAVAGGPKTQYF.

CDR3 protein: CASSPRQGAGYTF. The CDR3 DNA is TGTGCCAGCAGTCCCCGACAGGGGGCTGGCTACACCTTC. This chain uses TRBV12-3 or TRBV12-4 with TRBJ1-2, with 10 bases aligning to TRBD1. The CDR3 loop spans 13 amino acids. With 5 bases clipped from V and 7 bases from J, the junction kept 4 bases outside the gene matches.

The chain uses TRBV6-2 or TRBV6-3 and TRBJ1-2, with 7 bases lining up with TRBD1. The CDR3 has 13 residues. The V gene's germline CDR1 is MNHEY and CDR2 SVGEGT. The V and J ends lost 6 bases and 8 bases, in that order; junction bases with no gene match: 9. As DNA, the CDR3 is TGTGCCAGCAGCCACGACAGGGCGGGAGGCTACACCTTC. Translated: CASSHDRAGGYTF.

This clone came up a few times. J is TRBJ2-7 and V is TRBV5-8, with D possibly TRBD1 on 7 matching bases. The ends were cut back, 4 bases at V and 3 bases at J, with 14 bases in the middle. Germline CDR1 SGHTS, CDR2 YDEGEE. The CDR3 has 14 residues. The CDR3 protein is CASSPRDSVYEQYF. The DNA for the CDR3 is TGTGCCAGCAGCCCGCGGGACAGCGTCTACGAGCAGTACTTC. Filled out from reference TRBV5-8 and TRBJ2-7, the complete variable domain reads EAGVTQSPTHLIKTRGQQATLRCSPISGHTSVYWYQQALGLGLQFLLWYDEGEERNRGNFPPRFSGRQFPNYSSELNVNALELEDSALYLCASSPRDSVYEQYFGPGTRLTVT.

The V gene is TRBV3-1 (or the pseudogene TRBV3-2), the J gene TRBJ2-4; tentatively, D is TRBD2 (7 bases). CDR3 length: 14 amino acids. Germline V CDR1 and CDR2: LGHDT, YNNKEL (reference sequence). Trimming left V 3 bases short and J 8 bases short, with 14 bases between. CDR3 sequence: CASSHKGGLDIQYF. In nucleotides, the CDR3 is TGTGCCAGCAGCCATAAGGGGGGGTTGGACATTCAGTACTTC.

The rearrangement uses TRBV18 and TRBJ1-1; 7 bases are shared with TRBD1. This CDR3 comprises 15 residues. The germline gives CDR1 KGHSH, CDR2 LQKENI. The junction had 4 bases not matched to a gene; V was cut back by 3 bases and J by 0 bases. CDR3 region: CASSPSQGMNTEAFF. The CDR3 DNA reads TGTGCCAGCTCACCTTCACAGGGGATGAACACTGAAGCTTTCTTT. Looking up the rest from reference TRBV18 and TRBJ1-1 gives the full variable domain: NAGVMQNPRHLVRRRGQEARLRCSPMKGHSHVYWYRQLPEEGLKFMVYLQKENIIDESGMPKERFSAEFPKEGPSILRIQQVVRGDSAAYFCASSPSQGMNTEAFFGQGTRLTVV.